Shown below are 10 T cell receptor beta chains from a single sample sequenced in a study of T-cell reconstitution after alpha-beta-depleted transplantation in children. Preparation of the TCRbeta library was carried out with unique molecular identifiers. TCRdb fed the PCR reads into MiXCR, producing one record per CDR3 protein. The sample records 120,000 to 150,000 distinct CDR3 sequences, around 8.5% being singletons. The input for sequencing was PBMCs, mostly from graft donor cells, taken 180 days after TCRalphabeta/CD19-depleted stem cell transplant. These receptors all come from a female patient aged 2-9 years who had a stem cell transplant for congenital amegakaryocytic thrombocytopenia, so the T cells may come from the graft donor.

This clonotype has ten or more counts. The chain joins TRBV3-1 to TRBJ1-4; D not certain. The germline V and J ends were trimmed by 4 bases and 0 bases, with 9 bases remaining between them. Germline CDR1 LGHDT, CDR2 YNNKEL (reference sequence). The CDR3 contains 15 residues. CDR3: CASSPFSATNEKLFF. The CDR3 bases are TGTGCCAGCAGCCCCTTTTCTGCAACTAATGAAAAACTGTTTTTT.

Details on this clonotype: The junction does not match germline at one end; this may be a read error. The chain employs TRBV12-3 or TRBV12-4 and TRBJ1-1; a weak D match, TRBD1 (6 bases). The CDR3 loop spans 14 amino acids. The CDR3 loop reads CASSFHRANTEVFF. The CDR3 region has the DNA TGTGCCAGCAGCTTCCACAGGGCTAACACTGAAGTTTTCTTT.

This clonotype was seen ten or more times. CDR3 in DNA: TGTGCCAGCAGCCTACCAACACAGCGGTCGAACACTGAAGCTTTCTTT. Translating it yields CASSLPTQRSNTEAFF. The V call is TRBV7-9, the J call TRBJ1-1; D is undetermined. This CDR3 region has 16 residues. Trimming pared 5 bases from V and 1 base from J, leaving 17 bases between. In germline, CDR1 is SEHNR, CDR2 FQNEAQ (reference sequence).

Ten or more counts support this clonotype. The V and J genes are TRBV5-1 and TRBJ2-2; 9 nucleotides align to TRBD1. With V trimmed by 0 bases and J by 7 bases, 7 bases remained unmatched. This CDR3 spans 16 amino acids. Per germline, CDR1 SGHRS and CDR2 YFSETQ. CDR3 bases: TGCGCCAGCAGCTTGGAGGGGACAGGGCATGTCGGGGAGCTGTTTTTT. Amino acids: CASSLEGTGHVGELFF.

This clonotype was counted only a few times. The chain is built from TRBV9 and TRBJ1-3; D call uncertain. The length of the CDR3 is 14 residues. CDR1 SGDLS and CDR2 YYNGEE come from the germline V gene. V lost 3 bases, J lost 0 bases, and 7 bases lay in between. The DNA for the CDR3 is TGTGCCAGCAGCGGGAGGGTCTCTGGAAACACCATATATTTT. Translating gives CASSGRVSGNTIYF.

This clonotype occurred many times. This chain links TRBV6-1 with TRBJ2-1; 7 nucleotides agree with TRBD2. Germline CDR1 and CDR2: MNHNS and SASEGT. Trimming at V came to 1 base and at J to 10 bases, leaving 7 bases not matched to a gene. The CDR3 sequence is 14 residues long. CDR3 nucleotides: TGTGCCAGCAGTGAAGTGGCGGGAGCCTTCGAGCAGTTCTTC. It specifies CASSEVAGAFEQFF.

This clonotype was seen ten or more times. The DNA of the CDR3 is TGTGCCAGCAGTTTAATAAAGGGGGAGACAGACCAAGAGACCCAGTACTTC. Encoded protein: CASSLIKGETDQETQYF. The chain combines TRBV12-3 or TRBV12-4 with TRBJ2-5; D perhaps matches TRBD1 (6 bases). V was cut by 2 bases and J by 0 bases, with 16 bases left in between. The CDR3 spans 17 residues.

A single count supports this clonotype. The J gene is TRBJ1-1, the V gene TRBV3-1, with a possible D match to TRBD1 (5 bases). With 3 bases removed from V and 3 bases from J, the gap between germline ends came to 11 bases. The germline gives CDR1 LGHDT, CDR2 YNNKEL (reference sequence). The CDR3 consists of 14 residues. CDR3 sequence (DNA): TGTGCCAGCAGCCAGAGGGGACCGTACACTGAAGCTTTCTTT. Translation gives CASSQRGPYTEAFF.

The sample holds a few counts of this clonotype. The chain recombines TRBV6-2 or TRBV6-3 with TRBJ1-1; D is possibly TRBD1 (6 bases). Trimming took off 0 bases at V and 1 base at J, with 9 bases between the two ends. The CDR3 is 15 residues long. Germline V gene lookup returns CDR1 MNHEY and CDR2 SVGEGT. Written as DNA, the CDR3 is TGTGCCAGCAGTTACTCGCCAGGGGCGAACACTGAAGCTTTCTTT. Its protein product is CASSYSPGANTEAFF.

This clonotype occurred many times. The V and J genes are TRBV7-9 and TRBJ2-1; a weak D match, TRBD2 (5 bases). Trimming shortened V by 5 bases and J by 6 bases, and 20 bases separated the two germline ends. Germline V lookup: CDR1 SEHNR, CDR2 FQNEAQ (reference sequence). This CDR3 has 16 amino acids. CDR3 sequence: CASSTGSPGIVNEQFF. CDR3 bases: TGTGCCAGCAGCACTGGAAGTCCGGGAATCGTCAATGAGCAGTTCTTC.